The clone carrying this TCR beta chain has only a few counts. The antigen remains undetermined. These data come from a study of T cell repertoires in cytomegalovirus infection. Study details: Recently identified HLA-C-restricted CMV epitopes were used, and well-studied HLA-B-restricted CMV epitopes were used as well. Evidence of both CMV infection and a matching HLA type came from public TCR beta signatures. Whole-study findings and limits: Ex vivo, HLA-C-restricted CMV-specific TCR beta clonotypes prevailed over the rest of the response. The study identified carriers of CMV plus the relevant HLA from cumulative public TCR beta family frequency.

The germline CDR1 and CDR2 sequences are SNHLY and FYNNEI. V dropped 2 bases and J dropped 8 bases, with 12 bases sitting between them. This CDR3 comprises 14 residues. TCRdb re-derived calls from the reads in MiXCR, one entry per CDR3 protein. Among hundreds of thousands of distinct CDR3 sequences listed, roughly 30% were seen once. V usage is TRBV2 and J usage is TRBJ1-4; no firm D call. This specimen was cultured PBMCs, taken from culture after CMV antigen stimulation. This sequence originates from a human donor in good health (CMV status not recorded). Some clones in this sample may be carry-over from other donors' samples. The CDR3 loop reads CASSELSAREKLFF. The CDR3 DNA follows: TGTGCCAGCAGTGAACTTTCCGCGCGAGAAAAACTGTTTTTT.